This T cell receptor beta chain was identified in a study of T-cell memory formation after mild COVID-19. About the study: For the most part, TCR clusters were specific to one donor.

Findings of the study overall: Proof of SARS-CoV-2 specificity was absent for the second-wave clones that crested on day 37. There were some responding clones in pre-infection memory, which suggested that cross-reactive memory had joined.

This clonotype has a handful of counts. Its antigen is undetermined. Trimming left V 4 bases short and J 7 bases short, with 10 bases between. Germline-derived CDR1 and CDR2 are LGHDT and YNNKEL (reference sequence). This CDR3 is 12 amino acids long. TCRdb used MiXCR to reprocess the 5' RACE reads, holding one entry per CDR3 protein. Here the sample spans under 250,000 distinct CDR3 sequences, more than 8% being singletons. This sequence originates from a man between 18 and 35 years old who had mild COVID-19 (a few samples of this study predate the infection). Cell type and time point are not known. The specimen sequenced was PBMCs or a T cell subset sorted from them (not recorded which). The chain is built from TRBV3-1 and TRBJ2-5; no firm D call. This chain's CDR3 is CASSPLIGTQYF. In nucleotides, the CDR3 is TGTGCCAGCAGCCCCCTGATCGGGACCCAGTACTTC.